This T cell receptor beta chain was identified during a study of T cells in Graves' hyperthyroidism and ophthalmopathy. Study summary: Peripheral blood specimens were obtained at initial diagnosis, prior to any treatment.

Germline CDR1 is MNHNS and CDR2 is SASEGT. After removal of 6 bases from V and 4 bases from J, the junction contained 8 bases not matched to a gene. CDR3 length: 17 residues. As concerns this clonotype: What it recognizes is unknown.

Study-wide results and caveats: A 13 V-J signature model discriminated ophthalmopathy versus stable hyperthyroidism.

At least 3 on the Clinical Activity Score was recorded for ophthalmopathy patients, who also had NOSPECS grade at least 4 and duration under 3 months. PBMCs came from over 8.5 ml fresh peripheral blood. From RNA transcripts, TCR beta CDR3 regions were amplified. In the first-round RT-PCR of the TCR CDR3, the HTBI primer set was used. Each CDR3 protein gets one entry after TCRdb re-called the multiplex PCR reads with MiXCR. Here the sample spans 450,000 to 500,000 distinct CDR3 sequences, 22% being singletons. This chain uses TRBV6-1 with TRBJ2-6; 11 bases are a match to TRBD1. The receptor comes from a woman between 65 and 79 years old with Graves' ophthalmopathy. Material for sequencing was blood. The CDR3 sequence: CASRTGQGAVGANVLTF. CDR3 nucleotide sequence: TGTGCCAGCAGAACTGGACAGGGGGCTGTAGGGGCCAACGTCCTGACTTTC.